Sequencing of this T cell receptor beta chain was carried out in a study of T-cell memory formation after mild COVID-19. This CDR3 has 13 residues. With 3 bases removed from V and 7 bases from J, the gap between germline ends came to 15 bases. The germline CDR1 and CDR2 sequences are GTSNPN and SVGIG (reference sequence). With respect to this clonotype: Its antigen is undetermined.

cDNA libraries for TCR alpha and TCR beta, carrying sample barcodes and UMIs, came from 5'RACE with constant-segment primers. MiXCR, run by TCRdb on the 5' RACE reads, gives a single entry per CDR3 protein. The sample has about 600,000 distinct CDR3 sequences, roughly 20% seen once. Findings and limits, study-wide: Contracting CD4+ clones lay largely in CM and EM, with CD8+ ones residing in EMRA.

The TCR sequence derives from an adult woman who had mild COVID-19 (a few samples of this study predate the infection). Cell type and time point are not known. Sequenced material: PBMCs or a T cell subset sorted from them (not recorded which). J is TRBJ1-2 and V is TRBV30; D gene unclear. In DNA form, the CDR3 reads TGTGCCTGGAGCGAAGGGAATCTCTTTGGCTACACCTTC. This gives the protein CAWSEGNLFGYTF. Complete variable domain (other parts from reference TRBV30 and TRBJ1-2): SQTIHQWPATLVQPVGSPLSLECTVEGTSNPNLYWYRQAAGRGLQLLFYSVGIGQISSEVPQNLSASRPQDRQFILSSKKLLLSDSGFYLCAWSEGNLFGYTFGSGTRLTVV.